What follows is one TCR beta chain and its context. Time point reported: blood at routine non-recurrence follow-up after resection. The authors sequenced whole RNA from tumor, nontumor lung or frozen PBMC without sorting. This CDR3 region has 15 residues. CDR1 SGHRS and CDR2 YFSETQ come from the germline V gene. The V segment lost 4 bases and the J segment 6 bases; nucleotides outside the gene matches: 6. The data are from a study of spatial heterogeneity in lung cancer. Study-wide context: Alpha-chain sequences were consistently detected less often than beta-chain sequences.

Every molecule of TCR cDNA had its own unique molecular identifier. TCRdb re-called the 5' RACE reads through MiXCR, storing one row per CDR3 protein. The sample comprises around 41,000 distinct CDR3 sequences, 22% of which are singletons, and less than 8.5% rests with the top ten. Sequences were derived from PBMCs, sampled at follow-up. This TCR derives from a female donor with early-stage non-small cell lung cancer. The rearrangement links TRBV5-1 to TRBJ2-2, with 10 bases aligning to TRBD1. The DNA of the CDR3 is TGCGCCAGCAGCCCCGGGACAGGGGTACCCGGGGAGCTGTTTTTT. Protein sequence: CASSPGTGVPGELFF.